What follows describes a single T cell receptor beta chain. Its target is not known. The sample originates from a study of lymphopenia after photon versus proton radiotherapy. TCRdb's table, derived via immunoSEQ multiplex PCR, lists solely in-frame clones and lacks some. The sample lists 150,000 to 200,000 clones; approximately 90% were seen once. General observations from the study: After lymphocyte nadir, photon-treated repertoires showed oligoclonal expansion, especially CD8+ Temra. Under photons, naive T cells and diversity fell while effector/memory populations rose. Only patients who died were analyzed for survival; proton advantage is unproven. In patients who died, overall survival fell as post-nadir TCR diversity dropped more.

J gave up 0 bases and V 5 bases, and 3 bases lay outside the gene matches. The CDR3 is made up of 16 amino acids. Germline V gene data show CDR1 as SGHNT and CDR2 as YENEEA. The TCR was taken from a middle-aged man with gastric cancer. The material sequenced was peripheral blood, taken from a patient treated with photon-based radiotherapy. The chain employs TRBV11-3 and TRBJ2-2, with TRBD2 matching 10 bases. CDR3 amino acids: CASSRGLASNTGELFF. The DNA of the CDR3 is TGTGCCAGCAGCCGGGGACTAGCGTCGAACACCGGGGAGCTGTTTTTT. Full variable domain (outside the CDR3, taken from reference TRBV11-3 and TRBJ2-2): EAGVVQSPRYKIIEKKQPVAFWCNPISGHNTLYWYLQNLGQGPELLIRYENEEAVDDSQLPKDRFSAERLKGVDSTLKIQPAELGDSAVYLCASSRGLASNTGELFFGEGSRLTVL.